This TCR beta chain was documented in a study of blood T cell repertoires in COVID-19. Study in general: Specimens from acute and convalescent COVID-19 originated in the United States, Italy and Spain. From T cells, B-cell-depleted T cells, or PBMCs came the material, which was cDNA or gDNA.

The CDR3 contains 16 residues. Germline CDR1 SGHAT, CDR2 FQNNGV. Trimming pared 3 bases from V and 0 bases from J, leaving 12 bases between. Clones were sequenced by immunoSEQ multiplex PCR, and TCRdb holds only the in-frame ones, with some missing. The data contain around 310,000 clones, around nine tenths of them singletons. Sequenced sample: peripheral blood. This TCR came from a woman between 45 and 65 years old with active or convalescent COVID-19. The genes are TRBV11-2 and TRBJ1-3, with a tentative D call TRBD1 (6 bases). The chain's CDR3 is CASSLAGARSGNTIYF. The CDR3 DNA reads TGTGCCAGCAGCTTGGCAGGGGCCCGCTCTGGAAACACCATATATTTT. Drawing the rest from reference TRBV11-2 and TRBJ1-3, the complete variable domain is EAGVAQSPRYKIIEKRQSVAFWCNPISGHATLYWYQQILGQGPKLLIQFQNNGVVDDSQLPKDRFSAERLKGVDSTLKIQPAKLEDSAVYLCASSLAGARSGNTIYFGEGSWLTVV.